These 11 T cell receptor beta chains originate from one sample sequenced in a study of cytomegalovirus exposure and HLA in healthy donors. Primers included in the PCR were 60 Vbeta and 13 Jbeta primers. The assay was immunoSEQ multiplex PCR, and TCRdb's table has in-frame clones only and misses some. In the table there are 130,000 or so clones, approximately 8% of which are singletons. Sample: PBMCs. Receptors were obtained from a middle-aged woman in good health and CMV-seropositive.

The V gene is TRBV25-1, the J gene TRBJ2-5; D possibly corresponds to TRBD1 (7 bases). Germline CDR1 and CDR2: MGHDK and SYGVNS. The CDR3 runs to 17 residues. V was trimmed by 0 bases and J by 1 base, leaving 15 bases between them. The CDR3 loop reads CASSEYKAGGPQETQYF. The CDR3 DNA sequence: TGTGCCAGCAGTGAATATAAGGCAGGGGGGCCCCAAGAGACCCAGTACTTC.

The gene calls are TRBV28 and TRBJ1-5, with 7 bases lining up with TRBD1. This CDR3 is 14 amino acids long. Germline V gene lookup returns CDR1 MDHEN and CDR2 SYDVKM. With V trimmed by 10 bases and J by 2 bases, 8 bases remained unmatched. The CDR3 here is CATSQGSGNQPQHF. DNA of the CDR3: TGTGCCACCTCACAGGGGAGTGGCAATCAGCCCCAGCATTTT.

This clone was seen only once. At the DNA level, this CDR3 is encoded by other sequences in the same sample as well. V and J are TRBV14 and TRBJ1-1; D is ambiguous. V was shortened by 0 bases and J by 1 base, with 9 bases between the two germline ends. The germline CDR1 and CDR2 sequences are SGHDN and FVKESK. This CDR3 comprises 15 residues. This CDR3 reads CASSQDLAGNTEAFF. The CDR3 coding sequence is TGTGCCAGCAGCCAAGACCTGGCAGGGAACACTGAAGCTTTCTTT.

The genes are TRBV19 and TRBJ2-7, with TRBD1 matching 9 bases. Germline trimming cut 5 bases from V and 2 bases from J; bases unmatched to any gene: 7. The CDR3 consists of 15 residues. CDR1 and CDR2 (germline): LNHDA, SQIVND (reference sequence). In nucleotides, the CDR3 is TGTGCCAGTAGTCCGCCGGGACAGGGAGCCTACGAGCAGTACTTC. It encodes CASSPPGQGAYEQYF.

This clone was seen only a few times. CDR3 residues: CASSFSPDRGDTQYF. The CDR3, as DNA: TGTGCCAGCAGCTTTTCGCCCGACAGGGGGGATACGCAGTATTTT. The chain joins TRBV7-3 to TRBJ2-3; 9 nucleotides agree with TRBD1. The V gene end was trimmed by 3 bases and the J gene end by 6 bases; junction bases not matched to a gene: 7. CDR1 is SGHTA, CDR2 FQGTGA, per germline. The CDR3 totals 15 residues.

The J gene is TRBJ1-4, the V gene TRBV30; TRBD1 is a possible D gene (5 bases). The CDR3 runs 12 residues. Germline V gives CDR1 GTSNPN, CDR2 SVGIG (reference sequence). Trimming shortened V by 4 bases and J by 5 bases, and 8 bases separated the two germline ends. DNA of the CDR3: TGTGCCTGGACACAGGTCAATGAAAAACTGTTTTTT. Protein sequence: CAWTQVNEKLFF.

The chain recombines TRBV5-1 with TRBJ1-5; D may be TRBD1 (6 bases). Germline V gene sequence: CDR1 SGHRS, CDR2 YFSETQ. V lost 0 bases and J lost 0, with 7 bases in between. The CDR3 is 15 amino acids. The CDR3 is CASSLEGDSNQPQHF. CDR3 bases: TGCGCCAGCAGCTTGGAGGGGGATAGCAATCAGCCCCAGCATTTT.

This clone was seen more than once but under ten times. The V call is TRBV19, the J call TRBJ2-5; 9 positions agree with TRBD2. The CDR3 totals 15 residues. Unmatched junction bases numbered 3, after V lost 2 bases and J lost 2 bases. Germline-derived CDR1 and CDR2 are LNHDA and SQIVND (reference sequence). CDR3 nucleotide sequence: TGTGCCAGTAGTATACTAGCGGGGAGTCAAGAGACCCAGTACTTC. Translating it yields CASSILAGSQETQYF. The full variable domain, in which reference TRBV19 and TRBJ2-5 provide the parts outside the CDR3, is DGGITQSPKYLFRKEGQNVTLSCEQNLNHDAMYWYRQDPGQGLRLIYYSQIVNDFQKGDIAEGYSVSREKKESFPLTVTSAQKNPTAFYLCASSILAGSQETQYFGPGTRLLVL.

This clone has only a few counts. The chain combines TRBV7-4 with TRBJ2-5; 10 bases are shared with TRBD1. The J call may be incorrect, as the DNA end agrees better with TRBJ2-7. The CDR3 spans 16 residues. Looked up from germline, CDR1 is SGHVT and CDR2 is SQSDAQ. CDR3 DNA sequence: TGTGCCAGCAGCTTAATCGGACAGGGGGTTACCTACGAGCAGTACTTC. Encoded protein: CASSLIGQGVTYEQYF.

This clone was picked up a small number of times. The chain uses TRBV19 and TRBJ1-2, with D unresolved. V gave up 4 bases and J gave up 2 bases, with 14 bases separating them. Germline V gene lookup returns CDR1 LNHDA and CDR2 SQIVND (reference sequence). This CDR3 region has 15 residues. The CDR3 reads CASSTEFPSNYGYTF. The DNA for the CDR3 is TGTGCCAGTAGTACAGAGTTTCCGAGCAACTATGGCTACACCTTC.

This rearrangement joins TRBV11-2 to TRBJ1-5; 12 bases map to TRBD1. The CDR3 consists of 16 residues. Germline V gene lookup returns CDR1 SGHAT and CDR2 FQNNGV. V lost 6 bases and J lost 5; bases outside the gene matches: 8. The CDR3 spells CASSSPGTGGHQPQHF. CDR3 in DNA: TGTGCCAGCAGTTCACCTGGGACAGGGGGCCATCAGCCCCAGCATTTT.